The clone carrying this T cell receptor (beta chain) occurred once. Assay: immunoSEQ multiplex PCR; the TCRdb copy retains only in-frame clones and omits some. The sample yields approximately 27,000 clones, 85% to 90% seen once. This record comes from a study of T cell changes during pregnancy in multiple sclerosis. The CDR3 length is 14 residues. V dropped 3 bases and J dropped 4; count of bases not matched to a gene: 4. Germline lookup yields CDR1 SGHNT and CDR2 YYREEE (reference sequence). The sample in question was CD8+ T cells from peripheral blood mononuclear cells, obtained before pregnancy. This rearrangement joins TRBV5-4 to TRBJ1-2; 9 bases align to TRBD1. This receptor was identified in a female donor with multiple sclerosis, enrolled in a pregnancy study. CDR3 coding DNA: TGTGCCAGCAGCTACCTGACAGGGGGCTATGGCTACACCTTC. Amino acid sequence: CASSYLTGGYGYTF.